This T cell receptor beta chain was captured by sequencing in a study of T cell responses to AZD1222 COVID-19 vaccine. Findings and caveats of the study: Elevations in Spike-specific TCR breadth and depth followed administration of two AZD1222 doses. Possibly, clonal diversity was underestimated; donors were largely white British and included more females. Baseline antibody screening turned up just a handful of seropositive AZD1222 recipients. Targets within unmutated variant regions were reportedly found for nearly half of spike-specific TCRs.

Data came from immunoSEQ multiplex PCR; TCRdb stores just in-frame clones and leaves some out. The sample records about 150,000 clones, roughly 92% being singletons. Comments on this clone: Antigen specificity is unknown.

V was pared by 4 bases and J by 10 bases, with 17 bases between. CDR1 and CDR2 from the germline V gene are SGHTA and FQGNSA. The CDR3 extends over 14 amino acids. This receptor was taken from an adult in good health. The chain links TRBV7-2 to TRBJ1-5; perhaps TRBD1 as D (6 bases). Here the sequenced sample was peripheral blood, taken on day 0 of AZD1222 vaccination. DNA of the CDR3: TGTGCCAGCAGCTCCCAGGACCGGGGACAACCCCAGCATTTT. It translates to CASSSQDRGQPQHF.